This T cell receptor beta chain was captured in a study of technical replicates of blood from a handful of donors. Libraries were prepared by immunoSEQ multiplex PCR; TCRdb keeps only in-frame clonotypes and omits some of them. The sample holds about 71,000 clones, approximately 96% seen once. V gave up 1 base and J gave up 6 bases, with 16 bases separating them. The CDR3 runs to 15 residues. CDR1 MGHDK and CDR2 SYGVNS come from the germline V gene. Source material: T cells isolated from PBMCs. This TCR derives from a human donor in good health. V is TRBV25-1 and J is TRBJ2-7; perhaps TRBD1 as D (6 bases). The DNA of the CDR3 is TGTGCCAGCAGTGAATCTCAGACAGGAGCCTCCGAGCAGTACTTC. This gives the protein CASSESQTGASEQYF.